The sequence of this T cell receptor beta chain was determined in a study of breast tumors, draining lymph nodes, adjacent tissues. Breast cancer patients provided tissue from their axillary draining lymph nodes. V shed 5 bases, J shed 7 bases, and the junction held 17 bases outside the gene matches. The CDR3 has 18 residues. From germline, CDR1 is SGHTA and CDR2 FQGNSA. TCRdb fed the multiplex PCR reads into MiXCR, producing one record per CDR3 protein. The sample records 84,000 or so distinct CDR3 sequences, approximately 30% being singletons. A note on this clonotype: What it binds is unknown.

Study findings and constraints: Findings are consistent with lymph node origin and intratumoral expansion of most tumor T cells. Tumor repertoires ranked between lymph nodes and nontumor tissue in diversity, with V and J gene preferences. Compared with basal-like, luminal-like tumors shared significantly more repertoire with nontumor tissue.

The source material was axillary lymph node tissue. The sequence came from a female donor with breast cancer. Some clones in this sample may be carry-over from other donors' samples. V usage is TRBV7-2 and J usage is TRBJ2-1, with TRBD2 matching 10 bases. This chain's CDR3 is CASSQGGTSERALNEQFF. In nucleotides, the CDR3 is TGTGCCAGCAGCCAGGGCGGGACTAGCGAGAGGGCCCTAAATGAGCAGTTCTTC.